The T cell receptor (beta chain) under discussion was sequenced for a study of regulatory T cells in long-lasting Graves disease. In this sample, this clonotype turned up a few times. Time point given: newly diagnosed GD, antithyroid drugs for less than 3 months. Isolated PBMC RNA provided the starting material for the TCR library. Both iRepertoire HTBI primers and Arm-PCR of CDR3 regions were used to build the TCR beta libraries. TCRdb independently ran MiXCR on the multiplex PCR reads; one entry per CDR3 protein. This sample has 450,000 to 700,000 distinct CDR3 sequences, with approximately 12% found just once. Separately, the same data were catalogued under a study of T cells in Graves' hyperthyroidism and ophthalmopathy. Per that study: When ophthalmopathy did not progress within 18 months, Graves' hyperthyroidism was considered stable.

Source: peripheral blood mononuclear cells (PBMCs), taken at new diagnosis, from a patient treated with antithyroid drugs. This TCR derives from a man younger than 40 with Graves disease.

CDR3 bases: TGTGCCAGTACGGCGGGAGGGCTGCCAGATACGCAGTATTTT. This translates into CASTAGGLPDTQYF. This chain links TRBV19 with TRBJ2-3; TRBD2 agrees at 9 bases. Germline CDR1 LNHDA, CDR2 SQIVND (reference sequence). The V segment lost 7 bases and the J segment 4 bases; nucleotides outside the gene matches: 6. The length of the CDR3 is 14 residues.